This entry lists 11 T cell receptor beta chains sequenced from one sample in a study of blood T cell repertoires in COVID-19. Libraries were prepared by immunoSEQ multiplex PCR; TCRdb keeps only in-frame clonotypes and omits some of them. Among under 400,000 clones listed, 90% were seen once. Sequencing input: peripheral blood. These receptors came from a man aged 18 to 29 with active or convalescent COVID-19.

This chain joins TRBV28 and TRBJ2-3; D remains unclear. CDR1 is MDHEN and CDR2 is SYDVKM in the germline V gene. The CDR3 spans 13 residues. V lost 3 bases and J 14 bases, leaving 18 bases between the germline ends. CDR3 sequence reads: CASSFSAAWRLYF. DNA of the CDR3: TGTGCCAGCAGTTTCTCAGCAGCATGGCGACTGTATTTT.

The J gene is TRBJ2-1, the V gene TRBV2; weak D call: TRBD2 (5 bases). The CDR3 length is 17 residues. V was clipped by 5 bases and J by 4 bases, with 21 bases between them. Germline-derived CDR1 and CDR2 are SNHLY and FYNNEI. The DNA of the CDR3 is TGTGCCAGCAGTATCCTCCGCCCGCGGGCGGATTACAATGAGCAGTTCTTC. It is translated as CASSILRPRADYNEQFF.

This chain uses TRBV7-2 with TRBJ2-7, with D tentatively TRBD2 (6 bases). CDR3 length: 15 amino acids. The V end was cut by 6 bases, the J end by 2 bases, with 17 bases between. Germline V lookup: CDR1 SGHTA, CDR2 FQGNSA. CDR3 protein: CASRPPGTGAYEQYF. As DNA, the CDR3 is TGTGCCAGCAGACCGCCCGGGACTGGGGCCTACGAGCAGTACTTC.

This rearrangement joins TRBV4-1 to TRBJ1-6, with 9 bases lining up with TRBD1. From germline, CDR1 is MGHRA and CDR2 YSYEKL. The trim removed 1 base at V and 7 bases at J, leaving 5 bases unmatched. This CDR3 region has 16 residues. In nucleotides, the CDR3 is TGCGCCAGCAGCCAAGTGGACAGGGGAAGGAATTCACCCCTCCACTTT. Its translation: CASSQVDRGRNSPLHF.

This chain links TRBV9 with TRBJ2-7, with 10 nucleotides matching TRBD1. From germline, CDR1 is SGDLS and CDR2 YYNGEE. V was pared by 3 bases and J by 5 bases, with 5 bases of the junction left unmatched. The CDR3 covers 14 residues. CDR3 DNA sequence: TGTGCCAGCAGCGCACGGGACAGGGGCCACGAGCAGTACTTC. This sequence encodes CASSARDRGHEQYF. Supplemented by reference TRBV9 and TRBJ2-7, the full variable domain reads DSGVTQTPKHLITATGQRVTLRCSPRSGDLSVYWYQQSLDQGLQFLIQYYNGEERAKGNILERFSAQQFPDLHSELNLSSLELGDSALYFCASSARDRGHEQYFGPGTRLTVT.

The chain employs TRBV3-1 (or the pseudogene TRBV3-2) and TRBJ2-3, with D possibly being TRBD2 (7 bases). The CDR3 contains 17 residues. Germline assignment: CDR1 LGHDT and CDR2 YNNKEL (reference sequence). V lost 4 bases to trimming and J lost 6 bases, with 23 bases between them. This chain's CDR3 is CASSRSSSGGGRDTQYF. CDR3 DNA sequence: TGTGCCAGCAGCCGCTCAAGCTCCGGCGGGGGCCGGGATACGCAGTATTTT.

This clone appeared a single time. This chain uses TRBV2 with TRBJ2-7, with D perhaps TRBD2 (5 bases). This CDR3 is 14 amino acids long. V lost 7 bases and J 0 bases, leaving 13 bases between the germline ends. Germline V gene lookup returns CDR1 SNHLY and CDR2 FYNNEI. CDR3 amino acids: CASKVLRDSYEQYF. For the CDR3, the DNA is TGTGCCAGCAAAGTTTTACGGGACTCCTACGAGCAGTACTTC.

The chain employs TRBV18 and TRBJ1-1; D is possibly TRBD1 (6 bases). This CDR3 is built from 15 residues. The germline V gene has CDR1 KGHSH and CDR2 LQKENI. V gave up 9 bases and J gave up 2 bases, with 19 bases separating them. This CDR3 reads CASSLVGRGNTEAFF. The CDR3, as DNA: TGTGCCAGTTCCCTCGTTGGCAGGGGAAACACTGAAGCTTTCTTT.

The rearrangement joins TRBV5-1 to TRBJ2-2, with D possibly matching TRBD2 (5 bases). The CDR3 covers 13 residues. The V end was cut by 4 bases, the J end by 5 bases, with 9 bases between. The V gene's germline CDR1 is SGHRS and CDR2 YFSETQ. The CDR3, as DNA: TGCGCCAGCAGCGGAGGTGGAACCGGGGAGCTGTTTTTT. Its protein product is CASSGGGTGELFF.

This chain connects TRBV7-2 to TRBJ2-1; 7 bases are a match to TRBD2. With 6 bases clipped from V and 2 bases from J, the junction kept 10 bases outside the gene matches. The CDR3 sequence is 16 residues long. Germline CDR1 is SGHTA and CDR2 is FQGNSA. CDR3 region: CASRPSSGATYNEQFF. As DNA, the CDR3 is TGTGCCAGCAGGCCCTCTAGCGGTGCTACCTACAATGAGCAGTTCTTC.

The gene calls are TRBV6-5 and TRBJ2-7; D remains ambiguous. The CDR3 sequence is 13 residues long. In germline, CDR1 is MNHEY, CDR2 SVGAGI. V was trimmed by 4 bases and J by 2 bases, leaving 9 bases between them. The CDR3 bases are TGTGCCAGCAGTTCAGGCAGACCCTACGAGCAGTACTTC. It yields the protein CASSSGRPYEQYF.